Each of the 14 T cell receptor beta chains below was sequenced from the same sample in a study of neoadjuvant nivolumab and ipilimumab in lung cancer. The repertoire was sequenced with immunoSEQ multiplex PCR; TCRdb's copy has only in-frame clones and lacks some. The repertoire holds roughly 45,000 clones, with approximately 90% as singletons. Sequences were derived from blood, sampled before neoadjuvant nivolumab, alone or with ipilimumab. The receptors shown here come from an adult with non-small cell lung cancer. Some clones in this sample may be carry-over from other donors' samples.

The chain couples TRBV27 to TRBJ1-1, with D perhaps TRBD1 (5 bases). This CDR3 comprises 13 residues. The V end lost 3 bases, the J end lost 2 bases, and 7 bases lay between the germline ends. The germline V gene encodes CDR1 MNHEY and CDR2 SMNVEV (reference sequence). DNA of the CDR3: TGTGCCAGCAGTTTGACAGATAACACTGAAGCTTTCTTT. It specifies CASSLTDNTEAFF.

Worth noting for this clone: Sequence at one end of the junction differs from germline and may be a read error. This chain links TRBV5-5 with TRBJ2-7, with TRBD2 matching 12 bases. Per the germline V gene, CDR1 is SGHKS and CDR2 is YYEKEE (reference sequence). This CDR3 region has 14 residues. The CDR3 nucleotides read TGTGCCAGCAGCCTCGGGCCGAGACTAGCGGGAGATGGCTTC. Its translation is CASSLGPRLAGDGF.

The chain has TRBV11-2 and TRBJ1-2, with D uncertain. The CDR3 has 13 residues. Trimming took off 1 base at V and 2 bases at J, with 5 bases between the two ends. From germline, CDR1 is SGHAT and CDR2 FQNNGV. CDR3 residues: CASSLASNYGYTF. CDR3 nucleotides: TGTGCCAGCAGCTTAGCGAGCAACTATGGCTACACCTTC.

In the case of this clone: The sample contains more than one DNA sequence encoding this CDR3. V and J are TRBV7-9 and TRBJ2-1; possible D gene TRBD2, 6 bases. The CDR3 has 14 residues. Germline CDR1 and CDR2: SEHNR and FQNEAQ (reference sequence). V was clipped by 2 bases and J by 2 bases, with 7 bases between them. Here the CDR3 DNA reads TGTGCCAGCAGCTTACGGGAGACCTACAATGAGCAGTTCTTC. Translated, it gives CASSLRETYNEQFF.

The chain uses TRBV18 and TRBJ2-4; weak D call: TRBD1 (5 bases). CDR1 KGHSH and CDR2 LQKENI come from the germline V gene. The length of the CDR3 is 12 residues. Trimming took 3 bases from V and 6 from J, leaving 6 bases between them. This CDR3 is CASSPQGNIQYF. DNA for the CDR3: TGTGCCAGCTCACCCCAGGGAAACATTCAGTACTTC.

The V call is TRBV4-2, the J call TRBJ2-2; no reliable D call. The V gene's germline CDR1 is LGHNA and CDR2 YNFKEQ. The CDR3 runs to 12 residues. V shed 0 bases and J shed 9 bases, with 5 bases lying between them. The DNA of the CDR3 is TGTGCCAGCAGCCAAGATGTGAGGGAGCTGTTTTTT. This codes for CASSQDVRELFF.

The V call is TRBV4-1, the J call TRBJ1-1; a possible D gene is TRBD1 (5 bases). CDR3 length: 15 residues. The V and J ends lost 0 bases and 3 bases respectively, with 11 bases between them. The germline gives CDR1 MGHRA, CDR2 YSYEKL. The CDR3 DNA follows: TGCGCCAGCAGCCAAGATCGGGGGAGGGACACTGAAGCTTTCTTT. The encoded protein is CASSQDRGRDTEAFF.

The genes are TRBV5-1 and TRBJ1-3; 7 bases align to TRBD1. Germline V gene lookup returns CDR1 SGHRS and CDR2 YFSETQ. The CDR3 runs 14 residues. Unmatched junction bases numbered 14, after V lost 9 bases and J lost 8 bases. The CDR3 DNA reads as TGCGCCACCCCGCTTTCCCAGGGGGAGTACACCATATATTTT. Translation: CATPLSQGEYTIYF.

V usage is TRBV7-3 and J usage is TRBJ1-1; TRBD1 is a possible D gene (5 bases). The germline V and J ends were trimmed by 0 bases and 3 bases, with 8 bases remaining between them. CDR1 is SGHTA and CDR2 is FQGTGA in the germline V gene. The CDR3 is 14 amino acids. CDR3 nucleotide sequence: TGTGCCAGCAGCTTAACAGGGACGGACACTGAAGCTTTCTTT. Translation: CASSLTGTDTEAFF.

This chain joins TRBV11-2 and TRBJ2-1; D is possibly TRBD2 (5 bases). The CDR3 contains 12 residues. CDR1 and CDR2 (germline): SGHAT, FQNNGV. V lost 5 bases and J lost 7, with 9 bases in between. The CDR3 protein is CASSEVANEQFF. The CDR3 nucleotides are TGTGCCAGCAGCGAGGTAGCGAATGAGCAGTTCTTC. Full variable domain (missing parts from reference TRBV11-2 and TRBJ2-1): EAGVAQSPRYKIIEKRQSVAFWCNPISGHATLYWYQQILGQGPKLLIQFQNNGVVDDSQLPKDRFSAERLKGVDSTLKIQPAKLEDSAVYLCASSEVANEQFFGPGTRLTVL.

The chain uses TRBV5-1 and TRBJ2-4; 9 nucleotides align to TRBD1. V shed 1 base, J shed 8 bases, and the junction held 7 bases outside the gene matches. CDR1 SGHRS and CDR2 YFSETQ come from the germline V gene. CDR3 length: 15 amino acids. The CDR3 nucleotides are TGCGCCAGCAGCTTGAGCGGGGACAGGGTAGACATTCAGTACTTC. It translates to CASSLSGDRVDIQYF.

The genes are TRBV11-2 and TRBJ2-3; D uncertain. The CDR3 spans 14 residues. CDR1 is SGHAT, CDR2 FQNNGV, per germline. Trimming removed 5 bases from V and 1 base from J, with 10 bases in between. The CDR3 nucleotides read TGTGCCAGCAGCCCCCGGATGGGCACAGATACGCAGTATTTT. Translated: CASSPRMGTDTQYF.

CDR3 sequence: CASSRSPDHKETQYF. Written as DNA, the CDR3 is TGTGCCAGCAGCCGTAGCCCGGACCACAAAGAGACCCAGTACTTC. The chain links TRBV7-2 to TRBJ2-5, with unresolved D. Germline values: CDR1 SGHTA, CDR2 FQGNSA. V was pared by 5 bases and J by 3 bases, with 16 bases between. The CDR3 runs 15 residues.

The chain couples TRBV2 to TRBJ2-3, with D possibly matching TRBD2 (6 bases). CDR1 and CDR2 (germline): SNHLY, FYNNEI. The CDR3 contains 14 residues. The V end lost 8 bases, the J end lost 4 bases, and 16 bases lay between the germline ends. The CDR3 bases are TGTGCCAGCGGGGGAGGTGCTAGCCCAGATACGCAGTATTTT. Its translation is CASGGGASPDTQYF.